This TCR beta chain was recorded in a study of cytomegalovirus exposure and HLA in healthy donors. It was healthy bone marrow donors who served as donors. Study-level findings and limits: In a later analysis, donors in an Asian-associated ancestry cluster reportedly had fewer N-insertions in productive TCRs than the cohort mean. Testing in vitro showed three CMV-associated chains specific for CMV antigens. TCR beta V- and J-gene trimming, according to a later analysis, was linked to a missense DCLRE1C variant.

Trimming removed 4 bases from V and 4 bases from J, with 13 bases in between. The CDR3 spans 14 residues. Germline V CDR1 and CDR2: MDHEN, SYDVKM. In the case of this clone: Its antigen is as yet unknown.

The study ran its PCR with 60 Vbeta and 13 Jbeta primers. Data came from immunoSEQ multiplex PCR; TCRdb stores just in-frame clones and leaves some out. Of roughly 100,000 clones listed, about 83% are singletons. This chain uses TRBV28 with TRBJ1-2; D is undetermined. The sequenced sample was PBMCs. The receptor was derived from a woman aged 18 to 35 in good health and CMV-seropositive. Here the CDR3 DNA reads TGTGCCAGCAGTTCCCACACCACTACCTATGGCTACACCTTC. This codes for CASSSHTTTYGYTF.